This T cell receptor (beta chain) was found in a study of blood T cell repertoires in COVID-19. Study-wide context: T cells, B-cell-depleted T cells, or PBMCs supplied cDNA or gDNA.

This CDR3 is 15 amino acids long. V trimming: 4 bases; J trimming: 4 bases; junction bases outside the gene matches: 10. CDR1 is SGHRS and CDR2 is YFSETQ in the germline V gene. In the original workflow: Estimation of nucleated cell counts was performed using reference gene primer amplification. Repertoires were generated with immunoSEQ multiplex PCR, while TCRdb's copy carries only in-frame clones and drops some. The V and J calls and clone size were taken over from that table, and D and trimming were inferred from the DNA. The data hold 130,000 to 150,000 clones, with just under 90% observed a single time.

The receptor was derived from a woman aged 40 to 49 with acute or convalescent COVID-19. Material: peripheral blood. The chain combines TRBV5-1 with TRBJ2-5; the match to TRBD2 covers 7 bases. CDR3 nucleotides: TGCGCCAGCAGCACACTCACTAGCGAATCAGAGACCCAGTACTTC. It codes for CASSTLTSESETQYF.